Here is one T cell receptor beta chain with its context. What it binds is not known. The entry originates in a study of T cell responses to AZD1222 COVID-19 vaccine. About the research overall: Analyses pooled second doses at about 4 or about 12 weeks.

The protocol was immunoSEQ multiplex PCR, while the TCRdb copy is restricted to in-frame clones and leaves out a portion. The repertoire holds about 180,000 clones, around 90% seen once, with around 7.9% in the top ten. Findings of the study overall: Mostly white British, mostly female donors; authors suggested clonal diversity may be underestimated. Repertoire sampling occurred only after the peak T cell response. Baseline testing showed seropositivity in only six or seven AZD1222 recipients.

The source material was peripheral blood, sampled on day 0 of AZD1222 vaccination. The sequence derives from an adult in good health.

CDR3 residues: CAISAGPGLESTDTQYF. CDR3 nucleotides: TGTGCCATCAGTGCGGGGCCGGGACTAGAAAGCACAGATACGCAGTATTTT. The V call is TRBV10-3, the J call TRBJ2-3; 8 bases line up with TRBD2. The CDR3 spans 17 residues. After removal of 4 bases from V and 0 bases from J, the junction contained 9 bases not matched to a gene. From germline, CDR1 is ENHRY and CDR2 SYGVKD.